These 28 T cell receptor beta chains were all obtained from the same sample, sequenced in a study of blood T cell repertoires in COVID-19. The repertoire was sequenced with immunoSEQ multiplex PCR; TCRdb's copy has only in-frame clones and lacks some. This sample has 150,000 to 200,000 clones, with around four fifths found just once. The sequencing input was peripheral blood. These receptors originate from a woman in her 70s with COVID-19, enrolled during active disease.

This chain uses TRBV30 with TRBJ1-5; 8 positions agree with TRBD1. Germline-derived CDR1 and CDR2 are GTSNPN and SVGIG (reference sequence). The V gene end was trimmed by 2 bases and the J gene end by 11 bases; junction bases not matched to a gene: 8. The CDR3 covers 13 residues. The CDR3 sequence: CAWSQQGGRTQHF. CDR3 coding DNA: TGTGCCTGGAGTCAACAGGGGGGTAGGACCCAGCATTTT.

The rearrangement uses TRBV6-6 and TRBJ1-2, with D perhaps matching TRBD1 (5 bases). CDR3 size: 14 residues. Germline V gene data show CDR1 as MNHNY and CDR2 as SVGAGI (reference sequence). V was shortened by 4 bases and J by 4 bases, with 13 bases between the two germline ends. The CDR3 DNA reads as TGTGCCAGCAGTTGGGGGGAGGGCATCTATGGCTACACCTTC. Its translation is CASSWGEGIYGYTF.

The rearrangement uses TRBV6-1 and TRBJ1-2; D gene uncertain. Germline assignment: CDR1 MNHNS and CDR2 SASEGT. V dropped 2 bases and J dropped 4 bases, with 14 bases sitting between them. The CDR3 is made up of 15 amino acids. CDR3 amino acids: CASSENRNTVYGYTF. Here the CDR3 DNA reads TGTGCCAGCAGTGAAAACCGTAACACCGTCTATGGCTACACCTTC.

The chain uses TRBV9 and TRBJ1-2; 9 nucleotides align to TRBD1. V trimming: 2 bases; J trimming: 2 bases; junction bases outside the gene matches: 10. This CDR3 has 17 amino acids. Germline assignment: CDR1 SGDLS and CDR2 YYNGEE. The CDR3 DNA follows: TGTGCCAGCAGCGTCCGGGACAGGGTAATGGTGAACTATGGCTACACCTTC. Amino acid sequence: CASSVRDRVMVNYGYTF.

This clone has a handful of counts. The CDR3 protein is CATSRDQQSRALHF. The CDR3 nucleotides are TGTGCCACCAGCAGAGATCAACAGAGTAGAGCCCTCCACTTT. The genes are TRBV15 and TRBJ1-6; no clear D. This CDR3 comprises 14 residues. CDR1 and CDR2 (germline): LNHNV, YYDKDF (reference sequence). V dropped 0 bases and J dropped 14 bases, with 14 bases sitting between them.

The chain combines TRBV5-4 with TRBJ1-4; D remains ambiguous. The germline V and J ends were trimmed by 5 bases and 5 bases, with 7 bases remaining between them. The CDR3 runs 12 residues. Per the germline V gene, CDR1 is SGHNT and CDR2 is YYREEE (reference sequence). The CDR3 DNA sequence: TGTGCCAGCAGGGCGGGGAATGAAAAACTGTTTTTT. This codes for CASRAGNEKLFF.

The J gene is TRBJ2-5, the V gene TRBV2; no definite D call. CDR1 and CDR2 (germline): SNHLY, FYNNEI. The CDR3 contains 14 residues. Trimming cost V 0 bases and J 2 bases, with 7 bases left between them. The DNA for the CDR3 is TGTGCCAGCAGTGAAGCGGTCGGGCAAGAGACCCAGTACTTC. This translates into CASSEAVGQETQYF.

Only one count was recorded for this clone. J is TRBJ2-5 and V is TRBV5-1; 14 nucleotides agree with TRBD2. With 3 bases clipped from V and 2 bases from J, the junction kept 3 bases outside the gene matches. Looked up from germline, CDR1 is SGHRS and CDR2 is YFSETQ. The CDR3 has 16 amino acids. CDR3 nucleotides: TGCGCCAGCAGCTCCGGGACTAGCGGGGGACAAGAGACCCAGTACTTC. Protein sequence: CASSSGTSGGQETQYF.

The chain has TRBV29-1 and TRBJ2-1; the match to TRBD2 covers 10 bases. Germline CDR1 and CDR2: SQVTM and ANQGSEA. CDR3 size: 15 residues. Trimming at V came to 2 bases and at J to 3 bases, leaving 4 bases not matched to a gene. The CDR3 coding sequence is TGCAGCGTTGAAACGCTAGCGGGGGTCTACAATGAGCAGTTCTTC. It specifies CSVETLAGVYNEQFF.

The gene calls are TRBV11-2 and TRBJ2-5; 9 nucleotides agree with TRBD1. This CDR3 is 14 amino acids long. CDR1 SGHAT and CDR2 FQNNGV come from the germline V gene. V lost 7 bases to trimming and J lost 3 bases; unmatched junction nucleotides: 6. The CDR3 sequence: CASNHGTGKETQYF. DNA of the CDR3: TGTGCCAGCAACCATGGGACAGGGAAAGAGACCCAGTACTTC. The complete variable domain, with remaining parts taken from reference TRBV11-2 and TRBJ2-5, reads EAGVAQSPRYKIIEKRQSVAFWCNPISGHATLYWYQQILGQGPKLLIQFQNNGVVDDSQLPKDRFSAERLKGVDSTLKIQPAKLEDSAVYLCASNHGTGKETQYFGPGTRLLVL.

This chain links TRBV5-1 with TRBJ2-7; 9 nucleotides align to TRBD1. The CDR3 spans 15 residues. The germline V gene encodes CDR1 SGHRS and CDR2 YFSETQ. V dropped 5 bases and J dropped 1; count of bases not matched to a gene: 7. CDR3: CASSWGDRDSYEQYV. CDR3 nucleotides: TGCGCCAGCAGTTGGGGGGACAGGGATTCCTACGAGCAGTACGTC.

V gene TRBV27 combines with J gene TRBJ2-2, with D possibly being TRBD2 (6 bases). This CDR3 has 16 amino acids. Germline CDR1 is MNHEY and CDR2 is SMNVEV (reference sequence). Trimming pared 5 bases from V and 2 bases from J, leaving 15 bases between. This chain's CDR3 is CASSLTAGLNTGELFF. As DNA, the CDR3 is TGTGCCAGCAGTCTCACCGCGGGGCTAAACACCGGGGAGCTGTTTTTT.

CDR3 DNA: TGTGCCAGCAGCCAAACACTCAGGGGGCGGGTCAATCAGCCCCAGCATTTT. It codes for CASSQTLRGRVNQPQHF. This chain uses TRBV3-1 (or the pseudogene TRBV3-2) with TRBJ1-5; 8 positions match TRBD1. The CDR3 runs to 17 residues. V lost 2 bases, J lost 3 bases, and 9 bases stayed unmatched. Germline CDR1 and CDR2: LGHDT and YNNKEL (reference sequence).

The genes are TRBV25-1 and TRBJ1-1, with a possible D match to TRBD1 (5 bases). This CDR3 is 14 amino acids long. Trimming took off 8 bases at V and 2 bases at J, with 15 bases between the two ends. Germline V gene sequence: CDR1 MGHDK, CDR2 SYGVNS. The DNA of the CDR3 is TGTGCCAGCTCCAGGGCCGGTTCCAACACTGAAGCTTTCTTT. Translating it yields CASSRAGSNTEAFF.

The chain combines TRBV27 with TRBJ1-5; D remains ambiguous. Germline lookup yields CDR1 MNHEY and CDR2 SMNVEV (reference sequence). Trimming cost V 4 bases and J 2 bases, with 3 bases left between them. The CDR3 covers 12 residues. The CDR3 bases are TGTGCCAGCAGTTCCGGCAATCAGCCCCAGCATTTT. Translating gives CASSSGNQPQHF.

The CDR3 spells CASTITSGSSLEQYF. The DNA of the CDR3 is TGTGCCAGCACCATAACTAGCGGGAGTTCCCTCGAGCAGTACTTC. The chain joins TRBV6-5 to TRBJ2-7; 11 bases are a match to TRBD2. Trimming cost V 7 bases and J 6 bases; bases outside gene matches: 11. This CDR3 is 15 amino acids long. Germline CDR1 is MNHEY and CDR2 is SVGAGI.

This clone was seen only once. The J gene is TRBJ1-1, the V gene TRBV11-2; a possible D gene is TRBD1 (6 bases). Germline V gene lookup returns CDR1 SGHAT and CDR2 FQNNGV. The length of the CDR3 is 16 residues. V lost 3 bases and J 1 base, leaving 15 bases between the germline ends. The CDR3 loop reads CASSLIGGAENTEAFF. The CDR3 coding sequence is TGTGCCAGCAGCTTGATTGGGGGGGCGGAGAACACTGAAGCTTTCTTT.

In regard to this clone: Its ends do not fully match the called genes, so a read error is possible. This sequence joins TRBV30 and TRBJ2-7; 9 bases agree with TRBD2. The CDR3 spans 11 residues. Looked up from germline, CDR1 is GTSNPN and CDR2 is SVGIG (reference sequence). CDR3 DNA: TGTGCCTGGAGTGCTAGCGGGACGCAGGACTTC. This gives the protein CAWSASGTQDF.

The chain uses TRBV5-6 and TRBJ1-4; perhaps TRBD1 as D (5 bases). CDR1 and CDR2 from the germline V gene are SGHDT and YYEEEE. This CDR3 has 15 residues. Trimming took off 7 bases at V and 8 bases at J, with 21 bases between the two ends. CDR3 bases: TGTGCCAGCCAAGACCAGGGTCGGAAGAGGGAAAAACTGTTTTTT. Translation gives CASQDQGRKREKLFF.

This chain links TRBV14 with TRBJ1-1; weak D call: TRBD1 (6 bases). V lost 0 bases and J 10 bases, leaving 21 bases between the germline ends. The CDR3 extends over 16 amino acids. The V gene's germline CDR1 is SGHDN and CDR2 FVKESK. The CDR3 loop is CASSQDLAGRGGRAFF. CDR3 nucleotides: TGTGCCAGCAGCCAAGATCTCGCGGGCAGGGGTGGGCGAGCTTTCTTT.

The rearrangement uses TRBV11-1 and TRBJ1-2; 10 bases agree with TRBD1. This CDR3 spans 14 amino acids. Germline V gene data show CDR1 as SGHAT and CDR2 as FQDESV (reference sequence). Trimming took 4 bases from V and 8 from J; bases not matched to a gene: 7. The CDR3 loop reads CASSSGQGEGGYTF. In DNA, the CDR3 is TGTGCCAGCAGCTCCGGACAGGGGGAAGGGGGCTACACCTTC.

The chain employs TRBV7-7 and TRBJ2-6, with TRBD1 matching 9 bases. This CDR3 is 18 amino acids long. V trimming: 5 bases; J trimming: 3 bases; junction bases outside the gene matches: 11. Germline loops: CDR1 SSHAT, CDR2 FNYEAQ (reference sequence). As DNA, the CDR3 is TGTGCCAGCAGCCCACACCCGGGACAGGGATTTGGGGCCAACGTCCTGACTTTC. Protein: CASSPHPGQGFGANVLTF.

The chain recombines TRBV7-9 with TRBJ1-4; 10 bases align to TRBD1. The germline gives CDR1 SEHNR, CDR2 FQNEAQ (reference sequence). The CDR3 totals 15 residues. The ends lost 5 bases at V and 7 bases at J; junction bases unmatched: 7. For the CDR3, the DNA is TGTGCCAGCAGCAGAGGACAGGGGGGTGGTGAAAAACTGTTTTTT. Translated, it gives CASSRGQGGGEKLFF. The entire variable domain, with the rest obtained from reference TRBV7-9 and TRBJ1-4, is as follows: DTGVSQNPRHKITKRGQNVTFRCDPISEHNRLYWYRQTLGQGPEFLTYFQNEAQLEKSRLLSDRFSAERPKGSFSTLEIQRTEQGDSAMYLCASSRGQGGGEKLFFGSGTQLSVL.

This clone was seen a handful of times. This sequence joins TRBV2 and TRBJ1-1; 7 positions match TRBD1. The CDR3 has 13 residues. Germline CDR1 reads SNHLY; CDR2 reads FYNNEI. V lost 5 bases to trimming and J lost 7 bases; unmatched junction nucleotides: 7. The CDR3, as DNA: TGTGCCAGCAGTCCGGACAGGACGGATGAAGCTTTCTTT. Translated, it gives CASSPDRTDEAFF.

The chain employs TRBV10-1 and TRBJ1-5; D not certain. CDR3 length equals 14 residues. Germline V gene sequence: CDR1 WNHNN, CDR2 SYGVQD (reference sequence). The V gene lost 4 bases and the J gene lost 4 bases, with 11 bases spanning the gap. The CDR3 reads CASSVKRVNQPQHF. The CDR3 bases are TGCGCCAGCAGTGTGAAAAGAGTAAATCAGCCCCAGCATTTT.

The V gene is TRBV5-1, the J gene TRBJ2-3; a weak D match, TRBD1 (5 bases). The CDR3 runs 15 residues. Germline CDR1 and CDR2: SGHRS and YFSETQ. The ends were cut back, 3 bases at V and 3 bases at J, with 14 bases in the middle. The CDR3 DNA is TGCGCCAGCAGCTCCGGACACGCGCTAACAGATACGCAGTATTTT. Translating gives CASSSGHALTDTQYF.

The rearrangement links TRBV7-2 to TRBJ1-1, with a possible D match to TRBD1 (6 bases). The CDR3 sequence is 11 residues long. Germline V gene lookup returns CDR1 SGHTA and CDR2 FQGNSA. V was cut by 7 bases and J by 6 bases, with 9 bases left in between. The CDR3 region has the DNA TGTGCCAGCAAGGGGGTGGCTGAAGCTTTCTTT. Residues: CASKGVAEAFF.

A few counts support this clone. V usage is TRBV14 and J usage is TRBJ2-2, with D uncertain. This CDR3 spans 14 amino acids. Deletions cut 0 bases from V and 5 bases from J, with 7 bases between. Germline V gene lookup returns CDR1 SGHDN and CDR2 FVKESK. CDR3 in DNA: TGTGCCAGCAGCCAAGAGACTTTTACCGGGGAGCTGTTTTTT. It yields the protein CASSQETFTGELFF.